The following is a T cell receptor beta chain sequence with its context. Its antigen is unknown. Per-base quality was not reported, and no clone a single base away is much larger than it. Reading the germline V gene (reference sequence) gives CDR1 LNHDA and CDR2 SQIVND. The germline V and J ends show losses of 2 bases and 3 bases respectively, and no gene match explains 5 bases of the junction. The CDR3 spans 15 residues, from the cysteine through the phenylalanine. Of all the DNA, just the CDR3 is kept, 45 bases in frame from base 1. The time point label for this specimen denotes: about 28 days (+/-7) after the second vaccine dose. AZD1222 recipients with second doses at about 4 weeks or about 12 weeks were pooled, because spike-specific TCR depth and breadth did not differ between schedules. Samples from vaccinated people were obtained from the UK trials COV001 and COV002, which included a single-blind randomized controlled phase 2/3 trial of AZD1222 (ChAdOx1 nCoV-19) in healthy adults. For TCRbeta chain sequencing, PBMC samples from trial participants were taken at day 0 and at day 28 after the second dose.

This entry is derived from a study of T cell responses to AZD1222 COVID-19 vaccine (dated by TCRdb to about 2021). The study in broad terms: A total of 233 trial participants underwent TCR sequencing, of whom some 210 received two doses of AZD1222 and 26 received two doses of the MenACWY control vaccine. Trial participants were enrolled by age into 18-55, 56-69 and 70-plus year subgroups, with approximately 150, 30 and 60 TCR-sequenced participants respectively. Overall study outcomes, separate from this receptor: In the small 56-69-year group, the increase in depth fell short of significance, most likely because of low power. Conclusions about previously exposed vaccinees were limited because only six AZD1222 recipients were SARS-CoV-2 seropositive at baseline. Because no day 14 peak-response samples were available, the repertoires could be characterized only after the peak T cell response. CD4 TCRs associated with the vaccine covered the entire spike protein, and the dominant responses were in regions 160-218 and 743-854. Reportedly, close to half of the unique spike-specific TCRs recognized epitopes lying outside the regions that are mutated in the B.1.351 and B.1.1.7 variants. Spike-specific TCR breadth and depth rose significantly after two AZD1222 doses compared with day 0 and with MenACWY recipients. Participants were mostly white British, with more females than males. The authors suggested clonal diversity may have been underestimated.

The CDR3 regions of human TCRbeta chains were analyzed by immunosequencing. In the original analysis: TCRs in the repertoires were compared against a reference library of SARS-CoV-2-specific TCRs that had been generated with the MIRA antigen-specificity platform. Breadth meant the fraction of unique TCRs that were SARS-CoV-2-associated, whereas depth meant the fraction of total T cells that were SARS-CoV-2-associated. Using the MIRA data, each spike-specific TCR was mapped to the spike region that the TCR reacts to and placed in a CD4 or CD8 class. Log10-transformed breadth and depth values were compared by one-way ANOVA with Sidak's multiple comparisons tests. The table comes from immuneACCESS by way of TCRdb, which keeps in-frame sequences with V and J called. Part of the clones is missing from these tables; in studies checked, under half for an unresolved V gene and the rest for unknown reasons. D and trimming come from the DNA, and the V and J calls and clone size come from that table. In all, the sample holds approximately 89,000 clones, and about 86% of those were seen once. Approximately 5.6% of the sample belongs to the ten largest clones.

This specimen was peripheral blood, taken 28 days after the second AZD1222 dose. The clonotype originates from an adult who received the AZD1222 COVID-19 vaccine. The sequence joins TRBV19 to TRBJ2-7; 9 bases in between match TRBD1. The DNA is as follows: TGTGCCAGTAGTATAAGCCGGGACAGGGACTACGAGCAGTACTTC. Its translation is CASSISRDRDYEQYF.